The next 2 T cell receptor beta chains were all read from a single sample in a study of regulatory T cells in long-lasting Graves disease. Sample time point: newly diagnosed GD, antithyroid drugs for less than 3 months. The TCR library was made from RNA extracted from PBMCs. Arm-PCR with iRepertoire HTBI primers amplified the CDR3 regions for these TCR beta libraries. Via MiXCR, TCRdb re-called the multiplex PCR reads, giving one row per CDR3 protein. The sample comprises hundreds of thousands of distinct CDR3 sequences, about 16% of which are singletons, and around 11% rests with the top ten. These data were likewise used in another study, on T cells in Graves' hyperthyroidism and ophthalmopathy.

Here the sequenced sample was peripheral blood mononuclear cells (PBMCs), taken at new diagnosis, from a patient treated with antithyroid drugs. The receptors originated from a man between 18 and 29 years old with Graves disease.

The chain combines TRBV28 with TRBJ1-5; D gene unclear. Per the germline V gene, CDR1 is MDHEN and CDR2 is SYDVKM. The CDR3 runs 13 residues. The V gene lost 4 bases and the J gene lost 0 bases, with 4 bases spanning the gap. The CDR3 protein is CASSSASNQPQHF. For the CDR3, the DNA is TGTGCCAGCAGTTCGGCTAGCAATCAGCCCCAGCATTTT.

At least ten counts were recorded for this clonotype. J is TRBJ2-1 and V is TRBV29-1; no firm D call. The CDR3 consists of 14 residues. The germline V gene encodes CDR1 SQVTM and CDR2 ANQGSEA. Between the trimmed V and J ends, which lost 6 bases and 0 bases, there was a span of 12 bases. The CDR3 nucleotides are TGCAGCGTCCGTGCGATTAGCTCCTACAATGAGCAGTTCTTC. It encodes CSVRAISSYNEQFF.